The 31 T cell receptor beta chains below all came from one sample that was sequenced in a study of blood T cells in healthy people across ages. Sample-barcoded 5' priming and a J-beta primer mix drove a second PCR of roughly 7 to 11 cycles. From the 5' RACE reads, TCRdb called clonotypes with MiXCR, one entry per CDR3 protein. Found here are more than 800,000 distinct CDR3 sequences, 35% to 50% of them singletons; the top ten hold around 18%. Source material: blood. The receptors derive from a woman aged 55-75 years in good health.

CDR3 sequence reads: CASSPTLAGSYNEQFF. The DNA for the CDR3 is TGTGCCAGCTCACCGACGCTAGCGGGCTCCTACAATGAGCAGTTCTTC. This chain connects TRBV18 to TRBJ2-1; 8 bases align to TRBD2. The trim removed 3 bases at V and 0 bases at J, leaving 4 bases unmatched. CDR3 length: 16 residues. Germline loops: CDR1 KGHSH, CDR2 LQKENI.

Turning to this clonotype: Likely a read error: the CDR3 ends without its conserved phenylalanine or tryptophan. The DNA is omitted, as the CDR3 cannot be located on it reliably, and the CDR3 follows TCRdb's listing. The CDR3 here is CASSRRGLGYGHTV. The chain couples TRBV7-9 to TRBJ1-2. The CDR3 sequence runs 14 residues, both termini included. CDR1 and CDR2 (germline): SEHNR, FQNEAQ (reference sequence).

In this sample, this clonotype turned up a few times. The chain carries TRBV28 and TRBJ2-7, with TRBD2 matching 7 bases. V dropped 5 bases and J dropped 3; count of bases not matched to a gene: 10. The CDR3 totals 15 residues. Germline V CDR1 and CDR2: MDHEN, SYDVKM. As DNA, the CDR3 is TGTGCCAGCAGTCCGACTAGCCCGGGCCACTACGAGCAGTACTTC. Protein product: CASSPTSPGHYEQYF.

This clonotype was seen a few times. V is TRBV7-9 and J is TRBJ2-7; TRBD1 might be the D (5 bases). The CDR3 totals 15 residues. The germline CDR1 and CDR2 sequences are SEHNR and FQNEAQ (reference sequence). Trimming took 4 bases from V and 0 from J, leaving 13 bases between them. CDR3 loop: CASSSKGANSYEQYF. CDR3 coding DNA: TGTGCCAGCAGCTCCAAAGGGGCGAACTCCTACGAGCAGTACTTC. The whole variable domain, filled in from reference TRBV7-9 and TRBJ2-7, reads DTGVSQNPRHKITKRGQNVTFRCDPISEHNRLYWYRQTLGQGPEFLTYFQNEAQLEKSRLLSDRFSAERPKGSFSTLEIQRTEQGDSAMYLCASSSKGANSYEQYFGPGTRLTVT.

The V gene is TRBV6-2 or TRBV6-3, the J gene TRBJ2-1; D might be TRBD1 (6 bases). In germline, CDR1 is MNHEY, CDR2 SVGEGT. The CDR3 has 16 amino acids. The germline V and J ends were trimmed by 9 bases and 3 bases, with 21 bases remaining between them. CDR3 residues: CASRRTGTRSYNEQFF. Written as DNA, the CDR3 is TGTGCCAGTAGACGCACCGGGACAAGAAGCTACAATGAGCAGTTCTTC.

CDR3 in amino acids: CASSYGLAYEQYF. CDR3 sequence (DNA): TGTGCCAGCAGTTACGGACTAGCCTACGAGCAGTACTTC. The chain carries TRBV6-5 and TRBJ2-7; 7 positions agree with TRBD2. The V and J ends lost 2 bases and 2 bases, in that order; junction bases with no gene match: 0. This CDR3 has 13 residues. Germline CDR1 MNHEY, CDR2 SVGAGI.

This clonotype was recorded only once. The chain combines TRBV10-3 with TRBJ2-2, with a tentative D call TRBD2 (6 bases). CDR1 and CDR2 from the germline V gene are ENHRY and SYGVKD. Trimming cost V 0 bases and J 1 base, with 15 bases left between them. The CDR3 has 18 amino acids. CDR3 sequence: CAISESFGGRKNTGELFF. In DNA, the CDR3 is TGTGCCATCAGTGAGTCGTTCGGAGGGAGGAAGAACACCGGGGAGCTGTTTTTT.

The chain links TRBV5-4 to TRBJ2-1, with TRBD2 matching over 7 bases. The V and J ends lost 2 bases and 2 bases, in that order; junction bases with no gene match: 7. This CDR3 comprises 16 residues. Germline CDR1 reads SGHNT; CDR2 reads YYREEE (reference sequence). The CDR3 loop is CASSFGGSQAYNEQFF. CDR3 nucleotides: TGTGCCAGCAGCTTCGGCGGGAGCCAGGCCTACAATGAGCAGTTCTTC.

This clonotype was seen a handful of times. The chain links TRBV21-1 to TRBJ2-7. TRBV21-1 is designated a pseudogene. The CDR3 is 13 amino acids. Written as DNA, the CDR3 is TGTGCCACCCTAAAGAAGGCGGCCTACGAGCAGTACTTC. This encodes CATLKKAAYEQYF.

Of note for this clonotype: One base away lies a much larger clone, so this may be a sequencing read error. This chain links TRBV29-1 with TRBJ2-1; 10 positions agree with TRBD2. The CDR3 has 14 residues. Germline V gene sequence: CDR1 SQVTM, CDR2 ANQGSEA. CDR3: CGVGASGSNTEQFF. CDR3 DNA sequence: TGCGGCGTTGGTGCTAGCGGGAGTAATACTGAGCAGTTCTTC.

The chain carries TRBV2 and TRBJ1-5, with a tentative D call TRBD1 (6 bases). Germline-derived CDR1 and CDR2 are SNHLY and FYNNEI. Trimming shortened V by 11 bases and J by 1 base, and 15 bases separated the two germline ends. The CDR3 is 14 residues long. The CDR3 DNA reads TGTGCCTGTGTGATAGACAGGAGCAATCAGCCCCAGCATTTT. This codes for CACVIDRSNQPQHF.

This sequence joins TRBV29-1 and TRBJ2-1, with D possibly called TRBD1 or TRBD2 (5 bases each). There are 12 residues in the CDR3. The germline V and J ends were trimmed by 3 bases and 13 bases, with 16 bases remaining between them. The germline CDR1 and CDR2 sequences are SQVTM and ANQGSEA. This CDR3 reads CSVDSPIGTQFF. CDR3 bases: TGCAGCGTTGATTCGCCGATTGGGACCCAGTTCTTC.

This clonotype was seen a handful of times. This chain connects TRBV20-1 to TRBJ2-5; D remains ambiguous. Between the trimmed V and J ends, which lost 5 bases and 5 bases, there was a span of 15 bases. The CDR3 sequence is 13 residues long. Germline V gene lookup returns CDR1 DFQATT and CDR2 SNEGSKA (reference sequence). CDR3 region: CSAARPVEETQYF. Here the CDR3 DNA reads TGCAGTGCTGCACGACCCGTGGAGGAGACCCAGTACTTC.

The V gene is TRBV28, the J gene TRBJ2-1; 10 bases are shared with TRBD2. V lost 1 base to trimming and J lost 5 bases; unmatched junction nucleotides: 8. The CDR3 has 17 residues. Looked up from germline, CDR1 is MDHEN and CDR2 is SYDVKM. The CDR3 sequence: CASSLSFRLAGDNEQFF. Written as DNA, the CDR3 is TGTGCCAGCAGTTTATCGTTTCGGCTAGCGGGAGACAATGAGCAGTTCTTC.

About this clonotype itself: This could be a read error, since a much larger clone is one nucleotide away. CDR3 in amino acids: CASSLTTGKGEQYF. Written as DNA, the CDR3 is TGTGCCAGCAGCTTAACAACGGGAAAGGGCGAGCAGTACTTC. The chain has TRBV7-9 and TRBJ2-1; TRBD2 might be the D (5 bases). The J call may not be correct, given that the DNA end is closer to TRBJ2-7. The CDR3 sequence is 14 residues long. Looked up from germline, CDR1 is SEHNR and CDR2 is FQNEAQ (reference sequence).

The chain is built from TRBV6-5 and TRBJ2-3; 7 bases line up with TRBD1. V was pared by 4 bases and J by 5 bases, with 9 bases of the junction left unmatched. Germline assignment: CDR1 MNHEY and CDR2 SVGAGI. This CDR3 is built from 15 residues. The CDR3 nucleotides read TGTGCCAGCAGTTGGACCGGGACAGTGGGAGATACGCAGTATTTT. Translated: CASSWTGTVGDTQYF.

This clonotype was detected a few times. This chain connects TRBV7-9 to TRBJ1-1; 7 bases agree with TRBD1. Germline lookup yields CDR1 SEHNR and CDR2 FQNEAQ (reference sequence). The CDR3 runs 14 residues. J gave up 0 bases and V 4 bases, and 2 bases lay outside the gene matches. The chain's CDR3 is CASSYRGMNTEAFF. The CDR3 region has the DNA TGTGCCAGCAGCTACAGGGGAATGAACACTGAAGCTTTCTTT.

This clonotype has a handful of counts. The chain couples TRBV15 to TRBJ2-7; D gene ambiguous. Per the germline V gene, CDR1 is LNHNV and CDR2 is YYDKDF (reference sequence). The CDR3 length is 17 residues. V was shortened by 1 base and J by 6 bases, with 22 bases between the two germline ends. Written as DNA, the CDR3 is TGTGCCACCAGCAGAGCCTTAACCGCCCCCACCTACGCCGAGCAGTACTTC. Its translation: CATSRALTAPTYAEQYF.

This sequence joins TRBV25-1 and TRBJ2-2; D remains unclear. CDR1 MGHDK and CDR2 SYGVNS come from the germline V gene. This CDR3 comprises 11 residues. V shed 7 bases and J shed 6 bases, with 6 bases lying between them. CDR3 sequence (DNA): TGTGCCAGCATGGAAGCCGGGGAGCTGTTTTTT. Amino acids: CASMEAGELFF.

The chain carries TRBV7-2 and TRBJ1-5; D gene unclear. Trimming left V 5 bases short and J 1 base short, with 15 bases between. From germline, CDR1 is SGHTA and CDR2 FQGNSA. The CDR3 is made up of 16 amino acids. The CDR3 region is CASSPAGKKSNQPQHF. As DNA, the CDR3 is TGTGCCAGCAGCCCTGCCGGGAAAAAGAGCAATCAGCCCCAGCATTTT.

This clonotype was observed a few times. This chain links TRBV11-2 with TRBJ2-5, with unresolved D. CDR3 length equals 14 residues. V was pared by 3 bases and J by 0 bases, with 8 bases between. Germline V gene data show CDR1 as SGHAT and CDR2 as FQNNGV. CDR3 sequence: CASSFAEYQETQYF. The CDR3, as DNA: TGTGCCAGCAGCTTTGCTGAGTACCAAGAGACCCAGTACTTC.

V usage is TRBV20-1 and J usage is TRBJ1-2; no clear D. CDR3 length: 13 amino acids. Looked up from germline, CDR1 is DFQATT and CDR2 is SNEGSKA (reference sequence). V lost 2 bases, J lost 8 bases, and 15 bases lay in between. CDR3 amino acids: CSARYQTGNGYTF. The DNA of the CDR3 is TGCAGTGCTAGATATCAGACCGGAAACGGCTACACCTTC.

The V call is TRBV5-6, the J call TRBJ2-4; no definite D call. Trimming left V 0 bases short and J 1 base short, with 5 bases between. The CDR3 has 14 residues. Germline V gene data show CDR1 as SGHDT and CDR2 as YYEEEE. CDR3 residues: CASSLGHAKNIQYF. Here the CDR3 DNA reads TGTGCCAGCAGCTTGGGCCATGCCAAAAACATTCAGTACTTC.

The gene calls are TRBV29-1 and TRBJ1-2; D unresolved. The CDR3 covers 12 residues. The V and J ends lost 5 bases and 5 bases respectively, with 12 bases between them. Germline V gene lookup returns CDR1 SQVTM and CDR2 ANQGSEA. The CDR3 reads CSVLVGGYGYTF. The CDR3 DNA sequence: TGCAGCGTTCTGGTAGGAGGGTATGGCTACACCTTC.

The V and J genes are TRBV20-1 and TRBJ1-2; the D is unclear. Germline CDR1 is DFQATT and CDR2 is SNEGSKA (reference sequence). CDR3 length equals 12 residues. With 6 bases removed from V and 8 bases from J, the gap between germline ends came to 16 bases. The CDR3 bases are TGCAGTGCAAGTGACGGTCTTCAAGGCTACACCTTC. Translated, it gives CSASDGLQGYTF.

At least ten counts were recorded for this clonotype. V gene TRBV7-2 combines with J gene TRBJ2-7; the D is unclear. The CDR3 is made up of 11 amino acids. Germline values: CDR1 SGHTA, CDR2 FQGNSA. V was clipped by 5 bases and J by 5 bases, with 7 bases between them. The CDR3 DNA follows: TGTGCCAGCAGCCCAGCCCACGAGCAGTACTTC. Residues: CASSPAHEQYF. The whole variable domain, remainder taken from reference TRBV7-2 and TRBJ2-7, is GAGVSQSPSNKVTEKGKDVELRCDPISGHTALYWYRQSLGQGLEFLIYFQGNSAPDKSGLPSDRFSAERTGGSVSTLTIQRTQQEDSAVYLCASSPAHEQYFGPGTRLTVT.

V and J are TRBV28 and TRBJ2-7, with D uncertain. The germline V gene encodes CDR1 MDHEN and CDR2 SYDVKM. The V gene lost 8 bases and the J gene lost 4 bases, with 9 bases spanning the gap. There are 11 residues in the CDR3. The CDR3 bases are TGTGCCAGCCATGATTCGTACGAGCAGTACTTC. This encodes CASHDSYEQYF.

This clonotype was found a few times. The gene calls are TRBV5-6 and TRBJ2-1; tentatively, D is TRBD1 (6 bases). V lost 5 bases to trimming and J lost 2 bases, with 11 bases between them. Per germline, CDR1 SGHDT and CDR2 YYEEEE. The CDR3 runs to 14 residues. This chain's CDR3 is CASRDRRTYNEQFF. The CDR3, as DNA: TGTGCCAGCAGAGACAGGCGAACCTACAATGAGCAGTTCTTC.

This chain uses TRBV12-3 or TRBV12-4 with TRBJ1-1, with D unclear. CDR3 size: 12 residues. Trimming cost V 6 bases and J 7 bases, with 12 bases left between them. CDR3 protein: CASSPKGGEAFF. The DNA of the CDR3 is TGTGCCAGCAGCCCCAAAGGAGGTGAAGCTTTCTTT.

On this clonotype: One junction end disagrees with the germline gene, perhaps due to a read error. The rearrangement uses TRBV29-1 and TRBJ2-7; TRBD2 might be the D (5 bases). Germline lookup yields CDR1 SQVTM and CDR2 ANQGSEA. The CDR3 consists of 10 residues. This chain's CDR3 is CIRGDYEQYF. CDR3 nucleotides: TGTATCCGGGGTGACTACGAGCAGTACTTC.

The chain combines TRBV7-2 with TRBJ2-1; tentative D call: TRBD2 (6 bases). There are 15 residues in the CDR3. The V and J ends lost 6 bases and 6 bases respectively, with 18 bases between them. From germline, CDR1 is SGHTA and CDR2 FQGNSA. The CDR3 DNA reads TGTGCCAGCAGTTTTATCCTCGGGACTTTCAATGAGCAGTTCTTC. Residues: CASSFILGTFNEQFF. Complete variable domain (other parts from reference TRBV7-2 and TRBJ2-1): GAGVSQSPSNKVTEKGKDVELRCDPISGHTALYWYRQSLGQGLEFLIYFQGNSAPDKSGLPSDRFSAERTGGSVSTLTIQRTQQEDSAVYLCASSFILGTFNEQFFGPGTRLTVL.